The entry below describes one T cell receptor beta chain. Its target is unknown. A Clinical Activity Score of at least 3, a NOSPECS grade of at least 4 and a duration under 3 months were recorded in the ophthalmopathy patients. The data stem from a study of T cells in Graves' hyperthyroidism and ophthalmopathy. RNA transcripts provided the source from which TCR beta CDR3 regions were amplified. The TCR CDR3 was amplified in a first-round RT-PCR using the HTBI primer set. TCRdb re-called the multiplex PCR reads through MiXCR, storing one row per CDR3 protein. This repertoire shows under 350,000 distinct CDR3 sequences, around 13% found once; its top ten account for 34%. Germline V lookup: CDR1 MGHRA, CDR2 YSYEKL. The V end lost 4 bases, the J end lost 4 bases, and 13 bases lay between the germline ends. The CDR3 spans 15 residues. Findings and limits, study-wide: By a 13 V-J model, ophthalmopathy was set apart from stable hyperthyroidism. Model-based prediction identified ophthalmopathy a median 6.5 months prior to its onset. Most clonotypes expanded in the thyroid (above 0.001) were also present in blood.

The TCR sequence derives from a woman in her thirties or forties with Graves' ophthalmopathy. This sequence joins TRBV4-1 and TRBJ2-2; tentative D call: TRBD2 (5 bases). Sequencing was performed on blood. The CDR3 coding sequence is TGCGCCAGCAGCCCCCGGGGTTCCATCACCGGGGAGCTGTTTTTT. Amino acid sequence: CASSPRGSITGELFF.